This TCR beta chain appears in the sequencing data of a study of blood T cell repertoires in COVID-19. Study at large: The United States, Italy and Spain provided the acute and convalescent COVID-19 samples.

Trimming pared 0 bases from V and 6 bases from J, leaving 17 bases between. The CDR3 runs 16 residues. Germline V gives CDR1 MGHDK, CDR2 SYGVNS. In the authors' workflow: Nucleated cell counts were estimated from reference gene primer amplification. Repertoires were generated with immunoSEQ multiplex PCR, while TCRdb's copy carries only in-frame clones and drops some. Clone size and V and J calls were adopted from that table, with D and trimming inferred from the DNA. This sample has about 78,000 clones, with approximately 90% found just once. The chain joins TRBV25-1 to TRBJ1-2, with D uncertain. The clonotype comes from a woman of 80 years or more with acute or convalescent COVID-19. The sample taken for sequencing was peripheral blood. Written as DNA, the CDR3 is TGTGCCAGCAGTGAATATGGGCAGGCGTCGGGAAATGGCTACACCTTC. Its translation: CASSEYGQASGNGYTF.